This T cell receptor (beta chain) was captured by sequencing in a study of cytomegalovirus exposure and HLA in healthy donors. The CDR3 runs to 13 residues. The V gene's germline CDR1 is SQVTM and CDR2 ANQGSEA. Trimming removed 1 base from V and 7 bases from J, with 13 bases in between. Regarding this clone: What it recognizes is unknown.

The protocol was immunoSEQ multiplex PCR, while the TCRdb copy is restricted to in-frame clones and leaves out a portion. Of approximately 280,000 clones listed, about 86% are singletons. Study findings and constraints: Rare TCR sequences predominated, though certain public TCRs were found in many donors. Investigators reported about 160 TCR beta chains as tied to cytomegalovirus. According to a later analysis, TCR clusters from the first cohort tended to co-occur in the roughly 120 validation repertoires.

This clonotype was obtained from a woman between 18 and 30 years old in good health and CMV-seronegative. The sample consisted of PBMCs. V usage is TRBV29-1 and J usage is TRBJ1-1; D unresolved. CDR3 sequence: CSVEGSGYSEAFF. CDR3 sequence (DNA): TGCAGCGTTGAAGGTTCGGGGTATAGTGAAGCTTTCTTT.